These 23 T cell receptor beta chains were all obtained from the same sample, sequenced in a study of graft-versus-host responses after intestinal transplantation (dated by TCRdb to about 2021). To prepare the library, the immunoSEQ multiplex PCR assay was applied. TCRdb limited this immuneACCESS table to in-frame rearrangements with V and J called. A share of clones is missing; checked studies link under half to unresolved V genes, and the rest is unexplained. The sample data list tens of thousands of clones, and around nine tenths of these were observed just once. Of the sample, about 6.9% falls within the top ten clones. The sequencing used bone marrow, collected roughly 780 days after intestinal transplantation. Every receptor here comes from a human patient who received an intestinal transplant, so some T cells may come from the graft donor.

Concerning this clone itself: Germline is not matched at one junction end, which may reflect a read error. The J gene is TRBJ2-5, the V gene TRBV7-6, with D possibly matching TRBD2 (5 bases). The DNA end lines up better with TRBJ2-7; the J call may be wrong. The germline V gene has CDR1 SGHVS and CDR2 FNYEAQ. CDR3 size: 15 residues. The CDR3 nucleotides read TGTGCCAGCAGCTTATCTAGCCCCACCTCCTTCGAGCAGTACTTC. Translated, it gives CASSLSSPTSFEQYF.

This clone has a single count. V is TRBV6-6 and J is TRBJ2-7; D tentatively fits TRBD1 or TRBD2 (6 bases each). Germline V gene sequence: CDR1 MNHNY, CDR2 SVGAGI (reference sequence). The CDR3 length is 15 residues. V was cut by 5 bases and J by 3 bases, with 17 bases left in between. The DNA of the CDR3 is TGTGCCAGCAGTAAGGGGGGCAGGTTCTTCTACGAGCAGTACTTC. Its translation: CASSKGGRFFYEQYF.

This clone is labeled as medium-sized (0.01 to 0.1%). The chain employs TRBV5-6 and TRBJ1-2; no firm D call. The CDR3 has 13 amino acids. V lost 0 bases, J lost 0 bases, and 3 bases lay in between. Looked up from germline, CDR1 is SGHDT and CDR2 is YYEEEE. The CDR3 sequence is CASSLAANYGYTF. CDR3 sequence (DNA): TGTGCCAGCAGCTTGGCAGCTAACTATGGCTACACCTTC.

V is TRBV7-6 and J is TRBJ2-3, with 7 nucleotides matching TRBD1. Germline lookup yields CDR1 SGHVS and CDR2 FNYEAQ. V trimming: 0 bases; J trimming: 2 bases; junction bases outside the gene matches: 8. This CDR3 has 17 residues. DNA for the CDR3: TGTGCCAGCAGCTTAGCGTTATCAGGGGGTGACACAGATACGCAGTATTTT. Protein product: CASSLALSGGDTDTQYF.

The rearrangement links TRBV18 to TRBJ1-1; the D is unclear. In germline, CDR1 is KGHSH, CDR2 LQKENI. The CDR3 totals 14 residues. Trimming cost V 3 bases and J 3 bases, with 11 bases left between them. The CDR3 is CASSPNPADTEAFF. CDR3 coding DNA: TGTGCCAGCTCACCTAACCCAGCCGACACTGAAGCTTTCTTT.

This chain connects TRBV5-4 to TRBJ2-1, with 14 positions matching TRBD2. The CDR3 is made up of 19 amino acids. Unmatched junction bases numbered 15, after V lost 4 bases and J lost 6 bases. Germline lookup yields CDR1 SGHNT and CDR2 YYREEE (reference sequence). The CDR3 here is CASSPGLAGGPLFGNEQFF. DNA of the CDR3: TGTGCCAGCAGCCCTGGACTAGCGGGGGGTCCCCTCTTCGGCAATGAGCAGTTCTTC.

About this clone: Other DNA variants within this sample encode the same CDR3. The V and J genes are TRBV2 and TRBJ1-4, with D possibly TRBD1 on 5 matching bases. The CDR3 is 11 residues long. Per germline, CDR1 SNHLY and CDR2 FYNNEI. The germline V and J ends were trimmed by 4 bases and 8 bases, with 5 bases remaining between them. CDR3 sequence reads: CASSGGEKLFF. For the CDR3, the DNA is TGTGCCAGCAGTGGGGGGGAAAAACTGTTTTTT.

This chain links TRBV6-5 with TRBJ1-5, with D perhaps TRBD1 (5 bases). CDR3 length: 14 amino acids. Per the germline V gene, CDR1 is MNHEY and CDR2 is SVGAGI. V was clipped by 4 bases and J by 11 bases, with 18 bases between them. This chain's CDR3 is CASSFDGTQLTQHF. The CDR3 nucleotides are TGTGCCAGCAGTTTTGACGGGACCCAATTGACCCAGCATTTT.

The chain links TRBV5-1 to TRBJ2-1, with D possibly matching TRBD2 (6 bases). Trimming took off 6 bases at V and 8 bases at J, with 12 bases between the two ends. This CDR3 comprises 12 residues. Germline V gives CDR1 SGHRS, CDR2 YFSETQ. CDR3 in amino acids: CASMEGWDEQFF. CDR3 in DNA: TGCGCCAGCATGGAGGGGTGGGATGAGCAGTTCTTC. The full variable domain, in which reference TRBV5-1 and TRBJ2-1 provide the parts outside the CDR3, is KAGVTQTPRYLIKTRGQQVTLSCSPISGHRSVSWYQQTPGQGLQFLFEYFSETQRNKGNFPGRFSGRQFSNSRSEMNVSTLELGDSALYLCASMEGWDEQFFGPGTRLTVL.

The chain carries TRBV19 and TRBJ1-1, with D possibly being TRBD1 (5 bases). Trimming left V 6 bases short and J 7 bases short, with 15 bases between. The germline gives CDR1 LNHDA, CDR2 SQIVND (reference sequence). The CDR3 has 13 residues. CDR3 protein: CASSGAVMVEAFF. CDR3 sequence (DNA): TGTGCCAGTAGCGGGGCGGTTATGGTTGAAGCTTTCTTT.

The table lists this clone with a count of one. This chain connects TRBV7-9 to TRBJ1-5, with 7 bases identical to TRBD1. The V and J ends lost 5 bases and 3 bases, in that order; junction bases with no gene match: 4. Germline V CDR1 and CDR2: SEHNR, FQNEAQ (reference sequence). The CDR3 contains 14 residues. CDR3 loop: CASSPGQYNQPQHF. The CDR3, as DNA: TGTGCCAGCAGCCCGGGACAGTACAATCAGCCCCAGCATTTT.

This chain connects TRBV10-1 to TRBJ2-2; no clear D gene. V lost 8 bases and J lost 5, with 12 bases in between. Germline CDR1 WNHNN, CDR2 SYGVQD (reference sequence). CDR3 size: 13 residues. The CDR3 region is CASGPRLTGELFF. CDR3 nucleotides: TGCGCCAGCGGCCCCCGTTTAACCGGGGAGCTGTTTTTT.

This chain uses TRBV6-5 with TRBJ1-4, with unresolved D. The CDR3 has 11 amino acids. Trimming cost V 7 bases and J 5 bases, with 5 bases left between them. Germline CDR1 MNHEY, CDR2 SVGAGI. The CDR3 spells CASIRNEKLFF. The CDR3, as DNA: TGTGCCAGCATCCGGAATGAAAAACTGTTTTTT.

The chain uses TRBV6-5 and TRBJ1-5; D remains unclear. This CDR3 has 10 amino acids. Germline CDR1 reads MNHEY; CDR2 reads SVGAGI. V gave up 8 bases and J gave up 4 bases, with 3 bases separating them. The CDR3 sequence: CASGNQPQHF. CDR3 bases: TGTGCCAGCGGTAATCAGCCCCAGCATTTT.

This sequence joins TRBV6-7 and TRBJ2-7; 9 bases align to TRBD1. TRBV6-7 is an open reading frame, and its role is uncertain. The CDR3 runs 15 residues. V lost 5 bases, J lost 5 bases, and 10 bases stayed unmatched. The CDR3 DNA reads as TGTGCCAGCAGTCACCGAAACAGGGGGCGGGACGAGCAGTACTTC. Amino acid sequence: CASSHRNRGRDEQYF.

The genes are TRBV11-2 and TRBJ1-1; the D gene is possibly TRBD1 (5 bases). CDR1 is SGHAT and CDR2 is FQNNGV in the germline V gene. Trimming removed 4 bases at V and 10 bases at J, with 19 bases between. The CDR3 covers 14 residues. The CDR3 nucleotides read TGTGCCAGCAGCTCGACGGACACTTTTCTGGGAGCTTTCTTT. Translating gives CASSSTDTFLGAFF. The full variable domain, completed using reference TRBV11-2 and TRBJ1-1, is EAGVAQSPRYKIIEKRQSVAFWCNPISGHATLYWYQQILGQGPKLLIQFQNNGVVDDSQLPKDRFSAERLKGVDSTLKIQPAKLEDSAVYLCASSSTDTFLGAFFGQGTRLTVV.

The CDR3 loop reads CAWSISGRADEQFF. The DNA for the CDR3 is TGTGCCTGGAGTATAAGCGGGAGGGCCGATGAGCAGTTCTTC. The chain carries TRBV30 and TRBJ2-1, with 10 bases aligning to TRBD2. The V and J ends lost 2 bases and 8 bases, in that order; junction bases with no gene match: 6. The CDR3 runs to 14 residues. CDR1 and CDR2 (germline): GTSNPN, SVGIG (reference sequence).

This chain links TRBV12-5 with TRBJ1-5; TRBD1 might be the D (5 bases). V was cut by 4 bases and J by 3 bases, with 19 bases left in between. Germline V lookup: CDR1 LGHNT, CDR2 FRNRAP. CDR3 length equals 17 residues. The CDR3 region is CASGSPGTAMDNQPQHF. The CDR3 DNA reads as TGTGCTAGTGGTTCCCCCGGGACGGCAATGGACAATCAGCCCCAGCATTTT. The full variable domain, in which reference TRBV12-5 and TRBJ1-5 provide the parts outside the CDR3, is DARVTQTPRHKVTEMGQEVTMRCQPILGHNTVFWYRQTMMQGLELLAYFRNRAPLDDSGMPKDRFSAEMPDATLATLKIQPSEPRDSAVYFCASGSPGTAMDNQPQHFGDGTRLSIL.

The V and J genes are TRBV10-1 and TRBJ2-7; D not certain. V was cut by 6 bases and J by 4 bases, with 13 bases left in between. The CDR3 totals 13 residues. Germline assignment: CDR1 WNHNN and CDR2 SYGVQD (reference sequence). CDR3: CASSSGLSYEQYF. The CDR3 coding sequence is TGCGCCAGCAGCTCGGGCCTGTCGTACGAGCAGTACTTC.

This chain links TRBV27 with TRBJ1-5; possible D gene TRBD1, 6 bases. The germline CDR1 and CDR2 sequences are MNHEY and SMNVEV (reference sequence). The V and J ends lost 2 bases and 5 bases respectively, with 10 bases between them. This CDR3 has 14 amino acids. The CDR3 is CASSLQGRHQPQHF. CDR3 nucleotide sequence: TGTGCCAGCAGTTTACAGGGGCGCCATCAGCCCCAGCATTTT.

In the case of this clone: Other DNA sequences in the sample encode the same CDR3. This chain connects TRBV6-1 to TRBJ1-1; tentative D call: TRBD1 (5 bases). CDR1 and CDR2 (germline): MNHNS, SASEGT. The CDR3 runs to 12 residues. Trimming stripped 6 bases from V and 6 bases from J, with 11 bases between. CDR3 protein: CASSFQGPEAFF. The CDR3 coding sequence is TGTGCCAGCAGCTTCCAGGGTCCTGAAGCTTTCTTT.

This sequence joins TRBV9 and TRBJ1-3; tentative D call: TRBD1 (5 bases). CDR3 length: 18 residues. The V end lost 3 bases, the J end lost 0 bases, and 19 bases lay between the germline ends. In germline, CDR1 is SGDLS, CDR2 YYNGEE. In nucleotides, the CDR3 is TGTGCCAGCAGCGGAGGATCTCAGGGCTCGGGCTCTGGAAACACCATATATTTT. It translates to CASSGGSQGSGSGNTIYF. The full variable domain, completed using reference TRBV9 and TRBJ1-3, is DSGVTQTPKHLITATGQRVTLRCSPRSGDLSVYWYQQSLDQGLQFLIQYYNGEERAKGNILERFSAQQFPDLHSELNLSSLELGDSALYFCASSGGSQGSGSGNTIYFGEGSWLTVV.

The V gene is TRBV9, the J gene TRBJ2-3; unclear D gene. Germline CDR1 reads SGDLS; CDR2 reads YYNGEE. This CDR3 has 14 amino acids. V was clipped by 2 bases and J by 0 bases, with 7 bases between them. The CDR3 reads CASSVQASTDTQYF. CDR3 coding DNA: TGTGCCAGCAGCGTGCAGGCCAGCACAGATACGCAGTATTTT.